This T cell receptor (beta chain) is drawn from a study of T cell responses to AZD1222 COVID-19 vaccine. The method was immunoSEQ multiplex PCR; TCRdb's version includes in-frame clones alone and lacks a portion of them. The sample lists approximately 120,000 clones, more than 85% occurring once. Germline V gives CDR1 LGHDT, CDR2 YNNKEL (reference sequence). Deletions cut 1 base from V and 3 bases from J, with 10 bases between. The CDR3 runs to 14 residues. The sample consisted of peripheral blood, taken on day 0 of MenACWY control vaccination. This TCR was sampled from an adult in good health. This chain joins TRBV3-1 (or the pseudogene TRBV3-2) and TRBJ2-7; D unclear. The CDR3 nucleotides are TGTGCCAGCAGCCAAGGGCAGGTTCTCTACGAGCAGTACTTC. This translates into CASSQGQVLYEQYF.